The clone carrying this TCR beta chain was seen at least ten times. Germline and junction disagree at one end, which may indicate a read error. Indicated time point: patch test 2, 6 weeks after DPC sensitization. Treatment described: therapeutic diphenylcyclopropenone sensitization with weekly scalp DPC. The data were obtained in a study of human T cells and chemical hapten exposure. TCRdb re-analysed the RACE reads in MiXCR, keeping a single row per CDR3 protein. Here the sample spans 350,000 to 400,000 distinct CDR3 sequences, under 6.5% being singletons. The sample in question was whole blood, obtained in connection with sensitization to the hapten diphenylcyclopropenone (DPC). This sequence was found in a woman younger than 30 with alopecia areata. Some clones in this sample may be carry-over from other donors' samples.

The DNA for the CDR3 is TGTGCCAGCTCCCCCGACAGGGTGGATTCCTTC. Translated: CASSPDRVDSF. The chain carries TRBV2 and TRBJ2-1, with 7 positions matching TRBD1. Germline loops: CDR1 SNHLY, CDR2 FYNNEI. The CDR3 is made up of 11 amino acids.